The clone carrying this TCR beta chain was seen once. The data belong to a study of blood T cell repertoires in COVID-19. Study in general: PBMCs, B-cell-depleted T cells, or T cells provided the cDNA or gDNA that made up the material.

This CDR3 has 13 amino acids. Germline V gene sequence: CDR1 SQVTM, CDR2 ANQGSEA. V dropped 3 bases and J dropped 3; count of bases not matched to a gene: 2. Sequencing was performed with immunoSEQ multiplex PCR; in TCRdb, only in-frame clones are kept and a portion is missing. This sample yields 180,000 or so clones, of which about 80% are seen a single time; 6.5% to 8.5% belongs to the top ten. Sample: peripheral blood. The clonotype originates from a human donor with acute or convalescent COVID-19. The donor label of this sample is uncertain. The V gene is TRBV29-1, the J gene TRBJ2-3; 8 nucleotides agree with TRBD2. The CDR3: CSVDSGNTDTQYF. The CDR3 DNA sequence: TGCAGCGTTGATAGCGGGAATACAGATACGCAGTATTTT.